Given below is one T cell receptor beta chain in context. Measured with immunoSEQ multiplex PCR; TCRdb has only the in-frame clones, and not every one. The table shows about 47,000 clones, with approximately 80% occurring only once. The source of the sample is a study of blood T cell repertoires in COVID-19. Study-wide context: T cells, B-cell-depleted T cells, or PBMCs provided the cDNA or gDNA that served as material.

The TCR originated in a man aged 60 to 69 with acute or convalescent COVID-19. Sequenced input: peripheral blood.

The CDR3 region is CASSPGTSGGNQETQYF. Written as DNA, the CDR3 is TGTGCCAGCAGCCCCGGGACTAGCGGGGGAAACCAAGAGACCCAGTACTTC. V is TRBV11-2 and J is TRBJ2-5; 14 bases are shared with TRBD2. J was trimmed by 0 bases and V by 5 bases; bases with no gene match: 5. Per the germline V gene, CDR1 is SGHAT and CDR2 is FQNNGV. The CDR3 totals 17 residues.